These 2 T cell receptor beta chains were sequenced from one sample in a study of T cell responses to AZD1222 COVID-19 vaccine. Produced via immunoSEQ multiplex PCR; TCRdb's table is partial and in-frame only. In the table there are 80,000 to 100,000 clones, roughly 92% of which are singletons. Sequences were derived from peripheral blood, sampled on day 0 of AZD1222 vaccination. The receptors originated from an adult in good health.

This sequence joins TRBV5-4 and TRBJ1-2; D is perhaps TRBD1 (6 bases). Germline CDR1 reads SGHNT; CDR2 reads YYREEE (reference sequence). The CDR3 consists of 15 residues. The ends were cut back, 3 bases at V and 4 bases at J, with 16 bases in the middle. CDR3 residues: CASSWDIDQGYGYTF. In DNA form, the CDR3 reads TGTGCCAGCAGCTGGGACATCGACCAGGGCTATGGCTACACCTTC.

The CDR3 bases are TGTGCCAGCAGTTCGGGACTAGCGGGACGCAATGAGCAGTTCTTC. This translates into CASSSGLAGRNEQFF. This chain connects TRBV28 to TRBJ2-1; TRBD2 matches at 13 bases. J was trimmed by 6 bases and V by 4 bases; bases with no gene match: 3. The length of the CDR3 is 15 residues. Germline CDR1 MDHEN, CDR2 SYDVKM.